The T cell receptor beta chain described here comes from a study of cytomegalovirus exposure and HLA in healthy donors. Researchers ran the PCR with 60 Vbeta and 13 Jbeta primers. Sequencing was performed with immunoSEQ multiplex PCR; in TCRdb, only in-frame clones are kept and a portion is missing. The sample comprises under 200,000 clones, roughly 78% of which are singletons, and just over 3% rests with the top ten. Turning to this clone: Its specificity is unknown.

Germline values: CDR1 SGHVS, CDR2 FNYEAQ. The CDR3 sequence is 14 residues long. Trimming stripped 5 bases from V and 5 bases from J, with 16 bases between. Points from the study as a whole: Analysis was performed later, and it showed HLA-associated TCR beta chains to be more clonally expanded than equally common others.

While unrecorded immune exposures were likely, the donors were nominally healthy when sampled. This TCR came from a middle-aged woman in good health and CMV-seronegative. The chain joins TRBV7-6 to TRBJ2-7; tentatively, D is TRBD2 (5 bases). Source material: PBMCs. CDR3 nucleotides: TGTGCCAGCAGCCCGGAGAGGACTGCGGACGAGCAGTACTTC. Protein: CASSPERTADEQYF.